This T cell receptor beta chain was captured in a study of post-analysis software for immune sequencing data. Study observations and caveats: Batch-mates among the samples co-clustered strongly by F measure. Significantly lower normalized Chao1 diversity was seen in multiple sclerosis patients than in controls. In patients, about five TRBV segments were more frequent than in controls, with TRBV5-6, TRBV5-1 and TRBV20-1 among them.

The CDR3 totals 17 residues. The V gene end was trimmed by 0 bases and the J gene end by 7 bases; junction bases not matched to a gene: 12. From germline, CDR1 is MNHNY and CDR2 SVGAGI (reference sequence). In regard to this clonotype: As yet, its antigen is unknown.

TCR beta libraries were prepared from cDNA with unique molecular identifiers. TCRdb ran MiXCR on the PCR reads and lists one entry per CDR3 protein. This repertoire shows roughly 800,000 distinct CDR3 sequences, roughly half found once; its top ten account for under 6%. V and J are TRBV6-6 and TRBJ2-1, with 7 positions matching TRBD2. The material sequenced was blood. This clonotype was sampled from a girl aged 10-17 years with multiple sclerosis. The DNA of the CDR3 is TGTGCCAGCAGTTACTCGGTTGGGGTAGCGGGTCAGAATGAGCAGTTCTTC. Residues: CASSYSVGVAGQNEQFF.